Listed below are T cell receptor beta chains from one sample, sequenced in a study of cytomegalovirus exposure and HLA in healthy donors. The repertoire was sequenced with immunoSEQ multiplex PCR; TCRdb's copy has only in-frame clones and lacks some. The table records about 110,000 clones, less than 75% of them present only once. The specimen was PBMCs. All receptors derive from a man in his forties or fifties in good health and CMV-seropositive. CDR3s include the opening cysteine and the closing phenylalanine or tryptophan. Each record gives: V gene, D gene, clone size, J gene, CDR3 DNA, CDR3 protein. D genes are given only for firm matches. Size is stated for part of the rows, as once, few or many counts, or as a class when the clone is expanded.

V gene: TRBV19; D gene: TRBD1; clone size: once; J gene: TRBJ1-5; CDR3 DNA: TGTGCCAGTACAGGAGACAGGGTGAGCAATCAGCCCCAGCATTTT; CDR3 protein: CASTGDRVSNQPQHF
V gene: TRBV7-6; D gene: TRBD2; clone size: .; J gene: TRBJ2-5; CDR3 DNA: TGTGCCAGCAGTTTACTAGCGGGAGCCCCAGAGACCCAGTACTTC; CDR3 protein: CASSLLAGAPETQYF
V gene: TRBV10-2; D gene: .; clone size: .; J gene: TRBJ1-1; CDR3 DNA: TGCGCCAGCAGCGGGGGGAAGACTGAAGCTTTCTTT; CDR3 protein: CASSGGKTEAFF
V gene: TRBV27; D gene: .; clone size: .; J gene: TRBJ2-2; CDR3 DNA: TGTGCCAGCAGAGTTGGACTGTACACCGGGGAGCTGTTTTTT; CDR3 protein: CASRVGLYTGELFF
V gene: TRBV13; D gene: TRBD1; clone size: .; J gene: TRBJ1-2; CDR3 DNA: TGTGCCAGCAGCCTAGGGACAGGGTGGAACTATGGCTACACCTTC; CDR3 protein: CASSLGTGWNYGYTF
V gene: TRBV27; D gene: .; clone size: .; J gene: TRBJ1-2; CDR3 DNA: TGTGCCAGCAGTTTCGGGAGTGTGGGCTACACCTTC; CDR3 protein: CASSFGSVGYTF
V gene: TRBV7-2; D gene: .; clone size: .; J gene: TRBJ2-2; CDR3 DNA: TGTGCCAGCAGCTTAAACACCCAGTCCGGGGAGCTGTTTTTT; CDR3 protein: CASSLNTQSGELFF
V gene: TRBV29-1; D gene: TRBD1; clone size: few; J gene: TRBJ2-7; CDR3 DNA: TGCAGCGTTGAACTCGACAGGGGAGCCCCCTACGAGCAGTACTTC; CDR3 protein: CSVELDRGAPYEQYF
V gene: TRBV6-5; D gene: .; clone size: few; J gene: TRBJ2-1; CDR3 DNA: TGTGCCAGCAAAACCGATGGACAGATATACAATGAGCAGTTCTTC; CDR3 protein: CASKTDGQIYNEQFF
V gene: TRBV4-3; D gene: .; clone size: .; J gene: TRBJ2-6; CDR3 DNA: TGCGCCAGCAGCCAAGATCTAAGCGTTGGTTCCGGGGCCAACGTCCTGACTTTC; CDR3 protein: CASSQDLSVGSGANVLTF
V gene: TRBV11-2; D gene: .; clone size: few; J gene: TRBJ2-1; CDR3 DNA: TGTGCCAGCAGCTTAGTTTGGACAGACAATGAGCAGTTCTTC; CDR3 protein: CASSLVWTDNEQFF
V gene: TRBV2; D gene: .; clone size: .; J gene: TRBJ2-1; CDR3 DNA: TGTGCCAGCAGAACAGGACTAACGGGATGGAATGAGCAGTTCTTC; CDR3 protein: CASRTGLTGWNEQFF
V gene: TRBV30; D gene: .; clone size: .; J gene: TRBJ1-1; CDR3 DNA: TGTGCCTGGAGTGGTTCGCAGGTTGAAGCTTTCTTT; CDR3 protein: CAWSGSQVEAFF
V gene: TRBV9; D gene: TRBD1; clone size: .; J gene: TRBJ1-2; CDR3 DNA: TGTGCCAGCAGCCCCCGAGGAGGGACAGGGAGGGGCTACACCTTC; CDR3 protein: CASSPRGGTGRGYTF
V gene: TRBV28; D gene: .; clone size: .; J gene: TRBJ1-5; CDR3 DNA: TGTGCCAGCAGTTTTCCCGGGAGAGATCAGCCCCAGCATTTT; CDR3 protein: CASSFPGRDQPQHF
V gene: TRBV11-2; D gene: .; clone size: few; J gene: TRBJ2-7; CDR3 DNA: TGTGCCAGCGGCAAAACTAGTTCGAGCTCCTACGAGCAGTACTTC; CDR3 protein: CASGKTSSSSYEQYF
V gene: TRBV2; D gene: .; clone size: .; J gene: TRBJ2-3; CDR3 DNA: TGTGCCGGGCTGGGGCTAGCGAAGGATACGCAGTATTTT; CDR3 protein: CAGLGLAKDTQYF
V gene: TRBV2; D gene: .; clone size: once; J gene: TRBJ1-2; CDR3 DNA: TGTGCCATCCAGGACAGCTATGGCTACACCTTC; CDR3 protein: CAIQDSYGYTF
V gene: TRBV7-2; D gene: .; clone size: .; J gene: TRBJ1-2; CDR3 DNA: TGTGCCAGCAGCTCATATGGCTACACCTTC; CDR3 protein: CASSSYGYTF
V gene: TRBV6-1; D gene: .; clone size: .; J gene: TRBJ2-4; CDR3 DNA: TGTGCCAGCAGTGAAATGGTAGGGGCTCAAAACATTCAGTACTTC; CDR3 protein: CASSEMVGAQNIQYF
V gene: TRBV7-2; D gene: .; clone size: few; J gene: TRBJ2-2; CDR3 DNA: TGTGCCAGCAGCCCGCGGTACACCGGGGAGCTGTTTTTT; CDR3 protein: CASSPRYTGELFF
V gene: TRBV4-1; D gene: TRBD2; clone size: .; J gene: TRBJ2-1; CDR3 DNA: TGCGCCAGCAGCCAAGATCGGGCTAGCGGCGGGTATGAGCAGTTCTTC; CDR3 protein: CASSQDRASGGYEQFF
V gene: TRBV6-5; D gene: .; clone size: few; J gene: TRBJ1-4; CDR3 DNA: TGTGCCAGCAGGCTCACCGGGAATGAAAAACTGTTTTTT; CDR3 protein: CASRLTGNEKLFF
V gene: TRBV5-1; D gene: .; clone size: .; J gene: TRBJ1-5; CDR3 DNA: TGCGCCAGCAGCTACGGGGTTCGGGCCTATAGCAATCAGCCCCAGCATTTT; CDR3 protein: CASSYGVRAYSNQPQHF
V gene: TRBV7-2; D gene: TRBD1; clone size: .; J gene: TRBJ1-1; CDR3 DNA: TGTGCCAGCAGCTTAGCTAGGACAGGGGCCACTGAAGCTTTCTTT; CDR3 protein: CASSLARTGATEAFF
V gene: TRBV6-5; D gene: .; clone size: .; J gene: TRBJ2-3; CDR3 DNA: TGTGCCAGCAGTTACGCGGGGGCGGGAGTCACAGATACGCAGTATTTT; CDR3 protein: CASSYAGAGVTDTQYF
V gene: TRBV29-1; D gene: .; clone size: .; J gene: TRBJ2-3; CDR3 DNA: TGCAGCGTTGACCCGACAGGCACAGATACGCAGTATTTT; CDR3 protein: CSVDPTGTDTQYF
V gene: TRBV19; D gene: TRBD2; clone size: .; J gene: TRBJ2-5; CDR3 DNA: TGTGCCAGTAGCCGGACTAGTTGGGAGACCCAGTACTTC; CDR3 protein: CASSRTSWETQYF
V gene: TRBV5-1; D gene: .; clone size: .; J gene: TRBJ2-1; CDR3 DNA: TGCGCCAGCAGCAGTCTAACCAGGGCCAATGAGCAGTTCTTC; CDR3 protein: CASSSLTRANEQFF
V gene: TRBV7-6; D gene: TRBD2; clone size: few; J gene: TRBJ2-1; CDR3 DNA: TGTGCCAGCAGCTTAGATCCGGCGGGAGCCTACAATGAGCAGTTCTTC; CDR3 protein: CASSLDPAGAYNEQFF
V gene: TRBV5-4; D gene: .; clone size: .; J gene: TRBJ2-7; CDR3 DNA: TGTGCCAGCAGCCCAAAATCAACAGGGTCCTCCTACGAGCAGTACTTC; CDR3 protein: CASSPKSTGSSYEQYF
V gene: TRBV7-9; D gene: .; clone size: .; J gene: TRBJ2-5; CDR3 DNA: TGTGCCAGCAGCTTAGCTTCGGAGACCCAGTACTTC; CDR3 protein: CASSLASETQYF